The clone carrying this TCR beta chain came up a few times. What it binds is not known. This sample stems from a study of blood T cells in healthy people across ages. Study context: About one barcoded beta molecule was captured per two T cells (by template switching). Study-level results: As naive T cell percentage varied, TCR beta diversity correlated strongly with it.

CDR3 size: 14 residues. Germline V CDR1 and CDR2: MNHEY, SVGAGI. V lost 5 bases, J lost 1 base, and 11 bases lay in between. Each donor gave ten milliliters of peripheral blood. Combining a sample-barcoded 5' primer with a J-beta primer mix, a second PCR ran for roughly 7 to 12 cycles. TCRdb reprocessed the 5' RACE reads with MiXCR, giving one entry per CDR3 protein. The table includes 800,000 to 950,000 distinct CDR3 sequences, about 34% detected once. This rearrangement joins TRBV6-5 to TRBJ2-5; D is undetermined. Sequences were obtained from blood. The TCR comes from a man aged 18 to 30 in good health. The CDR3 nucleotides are TGTGCCAGCAGTACCCTTAGGATCCAAGAGACCCAGTACTTC. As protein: CASSTLRIQETQYF.